This TCR beta chain was obtained from a study of blood T cell repertoires in COVID-19. Only in-frame clones appear in the TCRdb table, and some are missing; sequencing was by immunoSEQ multiplex PCR. The sample lists about 280,000 clones, around 89% occurring once. Trimming took 5 bases from V and 4 from J; bases not matched to a gene: 7. The CDR3 covers 14 residues. CDR1 MNHEY and CDR2 SVGAGI come from the germline V gene. Sample: peripheral blood. This chain joins TRBV6-5 and TRBJ1-2; 7 nucleotides match TRBD1. This clonotype was obtained from a man in his forties with acute or convalescent COVID-19. CDR3 residues: CASSKNRDSYGYTF. The CDR3 nucleotides are TGTGCCAGCAGTAAAAACCGGGACAGCTATGGCTACACCTTC.